What follows are 32 T cell receptor beta chains derived from one specimen sequenced in a study of blood T cell repertoires in COVID-19. Assay: immunoSEQ multiplex PCR; the TCRdb copy retains only in-frame clones and omits some. The top ten clones hold roughly 7.8% of a sample with about 240,000 clones, around 90% of them seen once. Sample: peripheral blood. The receptors originated from a man aged 60-69 years who had recovered from COVID-19.

The rearrangement uses TRBV19 and TRBJ1-3; D uncertain. Germline-derived CDR1 and CDR2 are LNHDA and SQIVND (reference sequence). The CDR3 sequence is 12 residues long. The germline V and J ends were trimmed by 5 bases and 8 bases, with 10 bases remaining between them. For the CDR3, the DNA is TGTGCCAGTAGTTCCGAGGGCTACACCATATATTTT. Translating gives CASSSEGYTIYF.

This clone was observed a few times. The chain recombines TRBV16 with TRBJ1-2; 9 bases map to TRBD1. Trimming took 2 bases from V and 4 from J; bases not matched to a gene: 5. The CDR3 spans 15 residues. The germline V gene encodes CDR1 KGHSY and CDR2 FQNENV. CDR3 DNA: TGTGCCAGCAGCCAACAACCACAGGGGGCCTATGGCTACACCTTC. Protein sequence: CASSQQPQGAYGYTF.

V is TRBV7-8 and J is TRBJ2-1, with 8 bases fitting TRBD2. Looked up from germline, CDR1 is SGHVS and CDR2 is FQNEAQ. V shed 0 bases and J 5 bases; nucleotides not matched to a gene: 12. The CDR3 has 18 amino acids. In DNA, the CDR3 is TGTGCCAGCAGCTTAGCGCGAGCCGGCGGGGGGTTTCACAATGAGCAGTTCTTC. It translates to CASSLARAGGGFHNEQFF.

This clone showed up just once. This chain connects TRBV29-1 to TRBJ1-2; D is unresolved. Looked up from germline, CDR1 is SQVTM and CDR2 is ANQGSEA. V was clipped by 0 bases and J by 6 bases, with 11 bases between them. This CDR3 is built from 13 residues. This CDR3 reads CSVEEAFRNGYTF. The CDR3 bases are TGCAGCGTTGAAGAGGCCTTCAGGAATGGCTACACCTTC.

CDR3 sequence reads: CASSSRRSAGTNEKLFF. The DNA of the CDR3 is TGTGCCAGCAGCTCCCGTCGGTCCGCCGGAACTAATGAAAAACTGTTTTTT. V is TRBV7-9 and J is TRBJ1-4; unclear D gene. Trimming pared 4 bases from V and 1 base from J, leaving 16 bases between. The germline CDR1 and CDR2 sequences are SEHNR and FQNEAQ (reference sequence). The CDR3 consists of 17 residues. Variable domain in full (rest from reference TRBV7-9 and TRBJ1-4): DTGVSQNPRHKITKRGQNVTFRCDPISEHNRLYWYRQTLGQGPEFLTYFQNEAQLEKSRLLSDRFSAERPKGSFSTLEIQRTEQGDSAMYLCASSSRRSAGTNEKLFFGSGTQLSVL.

V gene TRBV6-6 combines with J gene TRBJ2-2; 8 bases are shared with TRBD2. CDR3 length: 16 amino acids. The germline CDR1 and CDR2 sequences are MNHNY and SVGAGI (reference sequence). The J segment lost 6 bases and the V segment lost 0 bases, leaving 6 bases of the junction unmatched. The CDR3 protein is CASSYSSSGGAGELFF. The CDR3 bases are TGTGCCAGCAGTTACTCATCGAGCGGGGGCGCCGGGGAGCTGTTTTTT.

The chain joins TRBV6-2 or TRBV6-3 to TRBJ1-5; D not certain. Germline V gene data show CDR1 as MNHEY and CDR2 as SVGEGT. This CDR3 has 15 residues. V was shortened by 3 bases and J by 4 bases, with 13 bases between the two germline ends. CDR3: CASSYRGYGNQPQHF. In DNA, the CDR3 is TGTGCCAGCAGTTATCGAGGCTACGGGAATCAGCCCCAGCATTTT.

CDR3 in amino acids: CASSYAFTGATNEKLFF. In DNA form, the CDR3 reads TGTGCCAGCAGTTACGCTTTTACAGGTGCAACTAATGAAAAACTGTTTTTT. This rearrangement joins TRBV6-2 or TRBV6-3 to TRBJ1-4; D is perhaps TRBD1 (5 bases). Germline CDR1 and CDR2: MNHEY and SVGEGT. The CDR3 has 17 amino acids. V shed 2 bases and J shed 0 bases, with 13 bases lying between them.

The gene calls are TRBV23-1 and TRBJ2-1, with 10 bases fitting TRBD2. TRBV23-1 is recorded as an ORF, its role being uncertain. The CDR3 runs 16 residues. V gave up 0 bases and J gave up 8 bases; unmatched junction bases: 7. The CDR3, as DNA: TGCGCCAGCAGTCAATCGCCCAGCGGGGGGGCCTATGAGCAGTTCTTC. It encodes CASSQSPSGGAYEQFF.

V usage is TRBV15 and J usage is TRBJ2-5; D gene uncertain. This CDR3 region has 12 residues. Trimming left V 1 base short and J 9 bases short, with 9 bases between. Germline-derived CDR1 and CDR2 are LNHNV and YYDKDF (reference sequence). The CDR3 region is CATSRVADSQYF. The CDR3 nucleotides read TGTGCCACCAGCAGAGTGGCGGATTCCCAGTACTTC.

The chain recombines TRBV30 with TRBJ2-7; the match to TRBD1 covers 8 bases. The CDR3 is 13 residues long. The V and J ends lost 5 bases and 0 bases, in that order; junction bases with no gene match: 3. Germline values: CDR1 GTSNPN, CDR2 SVGIG (reference sequence). The DNA for the CDR3 is TGTGCCTGGGACAGGGGTAGCTCCTACGAGCAGTACTTC. It translates to CAWDRGSSYEQYF.

The V and J genes are TRBV28 and TRBJ1-2, with TRBD1 identical over 7 bases. Germline assignment: CDR1 MDHEN and CDR2 SYDVKM. Trimming took 6 bases from V and 1 from J; bases not matched to a gene: 5. This CDR3 has 14 amino acids. The CDR3 sequence is CASRTGVGNYGYTF. Here the CDR3 DNA reads TGTGCCAGCAGAACAGGGGTCGGTAACTATGGCTACACCTTC.

This clone was counted a few times. The chain links TRBV27 to TRBJ2-7; 7 positions match TRBD1. The length of the CDR3 is 15 residues. Germline CDR1 and CDR2: MNHEY and SMNVEV (reference sequence). Unmatched junction bases numbered 12, after V lost 6 bases and J lost 4 bases. CDR3: CASSRSWDSKYEQYF. The CDR3 nucleotides are TGTGCCAGCAGCAGATCTTGGGACAGTAAGTACGAGCAGTACTTC.

This sequence joins TRBV12-5 and TRBJ2-7, with a tentative D call TRBD1 (6 bases). This CDR3 is 15 amino acids long. Trimming removed 0 bases from V and 0 bases from J, with 9 bases in between. Germline assignment: CDR1 LGHNT and CDR2 FRNRAP. This chain's CDR3 is CASGLVRGHSYEQYV. In nucleotides, the CDR3 is TGTGCTAGTGGTTTGGTACGGGGACACTCCTACGAGCAGTACGTC.

This clone was observed a few times. The V call is TRBV2, the J call TRBJ2-5; 7 bases align to TRBD2. Germline CDR1 is SNHLY and CDR2 is FYNNEI. V shed 7 bases and J 5 bases; nucleotides not matched to a gene: 10. This CDR3 region has 14 residues. CDR3 sequence reads: CASTKRTRRETQYF. The CDR3 nucleotides read TGTGCCAGCACTAAACGGACTAGGAGGGAGACCCAGTACTTC.

The chain employs TRBV5-1 and TRBJ2-2, with D possibly matching TRBD1 (7 bases). V was clipped by 0 bases and J by 5 bases, with 23 bases between them. CDR1 and CDR2 (germline): SGHRS, YFSETQ. This CDR3 spans 19 amino acids. For the CDR3, the DNA is TGCGCCAGCAGCTTGGCCCGGCGGGGCGTCAGGGGGACTACCGGGGAGCTGTTTTTT. This encodes CASSLARRGVRGTTGELFF.

This chain joins TRBV6-5 and TRBJ1-1; the match to TRBD1 covers 7 bases. The germline V gene has CDR1 MNHEY and CDR2 SVGAGI. The CDR3 is 12 residues long. Trimming took 2 bases from V and 8 from J; bases not matched to a gene: 2. CDR3 loop: CASSYRGREAFF. CDR3 nucleotide sequence: TGTGCCAGCAGTTACAGGGGGCGCGAAGCTTTCTTT.

The V gene is TRBV6-5, the J gene TRBJ1-1; 10 bases line up with TRBD1. This CDR3 comprises 14 residues. Germline CDR1 and CDR2: MNHEY and SVGAGI. With V trimmed by 6 bases and J by 6 bases, 7 bases remained unmatched. The chain's CDR3 is CASRSGQGRSEAFF. In nucleotides, the CDR3 is TGTGCCAGCAGGTCGGGACAGGGGCGATCTGAAGCTTTCTTT.

About this clone itself: Distinct nucleotide sequences in the sample also encode this CDR3. This CDR3 is CASSPPGQGEHGYTF. The CDR3 DNA sequence: TGTGCCAGCTCACCGCCGGGACAGGGGGAACATGGCTACACCTTC. The V gene is TRBV18, the J gene TRBJ1-2; TRBD1 matches 11 bases. Germline CDR1 is KGHSH and CDR2 is LQKENI. CDR3 length: 15 amino acids. V gave up 3 bases and J gave up 6 bases; unmatched junction bases: 6. The whole variable domain, filled in from reference TRBV18 and TRBJ1-2, reads NAGVMQNPRHLVRRRGQEARLRCSPMKGHSHVYWYRQLPEEGLKFMVYLQKENIIDESGMPKERFSAEFPKEGPSILRIQQVVRGDSAAYFCASSPPGQGEHGYTFGSGTRLTVV.

The chain recombines TRBV11-2 with TRBJ2-7; the match to TRBD2 covers 7 bases. CDR1 and CDR2 from the germline V gene are SGHAT and FQNNGV. With V trimmed by 1 base and J by 13 bases, 4 bases remained unmatched. The CDR3 loop spans 11 amino acids. The CDR3 coding sequence is TGTGCCAGCAGCTTAGGGGGGGGAAGATACTTC. Encoded protein: CASSLGGGRYF.

V usage is TRBV6-5 and J usage is TRBJ2-5, with D maybe TRBD2 (6 bases). This CDR3 has 14 residues. CDR1 and CDR2 from the germline V gene are MNHEY and SVGAGI. Trimming cost V 3 bases and J 5 bases, with 13 bases left between them. The CDR3 protein is CASSYFGRSETQYF. In DNA form, the CDR3 reads TGTGCCAGCAGTTATTTCGGGAGATCGGAGACCCAGTACTTC.

The J gene is TRBJ2-1, the V gene TRBV6-4; 8 bases are shared with TRBD1. CDR1 is MRHNA, CDR2 SNTAGT, per germline. The ends lost 5 bases at V and 10 bases at J; junction bases unmatched: 10. The CDR3 sequence is 14 residues long. CDR3 protein: CASSQRTGSKEQFF. For the CDR3, the DNA is TGTGCCAGCAGTCAAAGGACAGGGTCAAAAGAGCAGTTCTTC.

The chain carries TRBV18 and TRBJ2-5; 8 nucleotides match TRBD1. V shed 1 base, J shed 5 bases, and the junction held 9 bases outside the gene matches. Looked up from germline, CDR1 is KGHSH and CDR2 is LQKENI. CDR3 length: 16 residues. CDR3 in DNA: TGTGCCAGCTCACCACGGGCGGACAGGGTGTCGGAGACCCAGTACTTC. Its translation is CASSPRADRVSETQYF. Combining the CDR3 with reference TRBV18 and TRBJ2-5 gives the whole variable domain NAGVMQNPRHLVRRRGQEARLRCSPMKGHSHVYWYRQLPEEGLKFMVYLQKENIIDESGMPKERFSAEFPKEGPSILRIQQVVRGDSAAYFCASSPRADRVSETQYFGPGTRLLVL.

The chain combines TRBV3-1 (or the pseudogene TRBV3-2) with TRBJ2-1, with TRBD1 matching over 10 bases. Germline values: CDR1 LGHDT, CDR2 YNNKEL (reference sequence). The CDR3 runs 18 residues. The J segment lost 3 bases and the V segment lost 3 bases, leaving 11 bases of the junction unmatched. CDR3 nucleotides: TGTGCCAGCAGCCACCATGGTGGGGGGGACAGGGGCTACAATGAGCAGTTCTTC. This sequence encodes CASSHHGGGDRGYNEQFF.

The gene calls are TRBV11-2 and TRBJ2-5, with 7 nucleotides matching TRBD1. V was clipped by 5 bases and J by 5 bases; unmatched bases: 5. In germline, CDR1 is SGHAT, CDR2 FQNNGV. This CDR3 has 13 residues. This CDR3 is CASSMGQKETQYF. The CDR3 coding sequence is TGTGCCAGCAGCATGGGACAGAAGGAGACCCAGTACTTC.

This chain links TRBV7-6 with TRBJ2-7; perhaps TRBD1 as D (6 bases). Germline assignment: CDR1 SGHVS and CDR2 FNYEAQ. CDR3 length equals 15 residues. V lost 1 base, J lost 3 bases, and 13 bases lay in between. This CDR3 reads CASSLVQGSSYEQYV. CDR3 nucleotide sequence: TGTGCCAGCAGCTTAGTCCAGGGGTCTAGCTACGAGCAGTACGTC.

Remarks on this clone: Other nucleotide sequences from this sample produce the same CDR3. The chain recombines TRBV5-1 with TRBJ2-7; D unresolved. The germline CDR1 and CDR2 sequences are SGHRS and YFSETQ. The CDR3 loop spans 13 amino acids. Trimming shortened V by 0 bases and J by 2 bases, and 6 bases separated the two germline ends. The CDR3: CASSLDRTYEQYF. The DNA of the CDR3 is TGCGCCAGCAGCTTGGACAGAACCTACGAGCAGTACTTC.

With respect to this clone: The sample has other DNA sequences that encode this CDR3 too. J is TRBJ2-7 and V is TRBV10-2; 8 bases match TRBD1. V shed 5 bases and J 3 bases; nucleotides not matched to a gene: 6. Germline loops: CDR1 WSHSY, CDR2 SAAADI. This CDR3 is 14 amino acids long. CDR3 in amino acids: CASSPSGGSYEQYV. The CDR3, as DNA: TGCGCCAGCAGTCCTTCAGGGGGCAGCTACGAGCAGTACGTC.

V usage is TRBV30 and J usage is TRBJ1-6; possibly TRBD1 for D (5 bases). The germline V gene has CDR1 GTSNPN and CDR2 SVGIG (reference sequence). The CDR3 runs to 15 residues. With 3 bases removed from V and 8 bases from J, the gap between germline ends came to 17 bases. The CDR3 region is CAWSPHIGGDSPLHF. Written as DNA, the CDR3 is TGTGCCTGGAGCCCACATATCGGGGGGGATTCACCCCTCCACTTT.

The chain joins TRBV27 to TRBJ2-7; D is unresolved. With 3 bases removed from V and 3 bases from J, the gap between germline ends came to 9 bases. Germline CDR1 is MNHEY and CDR2 is SMNVEV (reference sequence). CDR3 length: 13 residues. CDR3 residues: CASSFSQNYEQYF. Here the CDR3 DNA reads TGTGCCAGCAGTTTCTCGCAGAACTACGAGCAGTACTTC.

This clone has only a few counts. V and J are TRBV7-9 and TRBJ1-2; 11 bases map to TRBD1. Trimming took 5 bases from V and 8 from J; bases not matched to a gene: 10. The CDR3 has 15 residues. The germline CDR1 and CDR2 sequences are SEHNR and FQNEAQ (reference sequence). This CDR3 reads CASSAGQGAQKGYTF. The CDR3 region has the DNA TGTGCCAGCAGCGCCGGACAGGGGGCGCAAAAAGGCTACACCTTC.

V usage is TRBV14 and J usage is TRBJ1-1; D might be TRBD1 (5 bases). This CDR3 contains 16 residues. Trimming shortened V by 1 base and J by 5 bases, and 17 bases separated the two germline ends. Germline CDR1 SGHDN, CDR2 FVKESK. CDR3 nucleotides: TGTGCCAGCAGCCAAGGATGGGGGGAGGCGCGAACTGAAGCTTTCTTT. Encoded protein: CASSQGWGEARTEAFF.